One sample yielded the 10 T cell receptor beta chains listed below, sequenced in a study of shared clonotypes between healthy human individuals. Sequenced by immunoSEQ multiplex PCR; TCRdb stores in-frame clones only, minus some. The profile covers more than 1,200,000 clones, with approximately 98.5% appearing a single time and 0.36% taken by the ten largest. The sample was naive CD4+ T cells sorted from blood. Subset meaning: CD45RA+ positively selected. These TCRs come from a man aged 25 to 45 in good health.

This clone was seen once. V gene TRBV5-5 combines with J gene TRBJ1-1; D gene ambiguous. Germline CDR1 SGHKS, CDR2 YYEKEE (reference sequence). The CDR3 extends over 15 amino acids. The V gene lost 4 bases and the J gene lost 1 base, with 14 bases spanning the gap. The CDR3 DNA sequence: TGTGCCAGCAGCGGGATTTGGCAGGCGAACACTGAAGCTTTCTTT. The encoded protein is CASSGIWQANTEAFF. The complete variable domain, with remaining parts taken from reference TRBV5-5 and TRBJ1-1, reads DAGVTQSPTHLIKTRGQQVTLRCSPISGHKSVSWYQQVLGQGPQFIFQYYEKEERGRGNFPDRFSARQFPNYSSELNVNALLLGDSALYLCASSGIWQANTEAFFGQGTRLTVV.

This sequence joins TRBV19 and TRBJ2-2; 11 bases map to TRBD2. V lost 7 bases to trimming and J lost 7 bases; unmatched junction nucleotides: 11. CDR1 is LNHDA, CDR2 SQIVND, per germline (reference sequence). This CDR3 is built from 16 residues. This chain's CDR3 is CASTLLAGAVNGELFF. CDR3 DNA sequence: TGTGCCAGTACCCTACTAGCGGGAGCGGTTAACGGGGAGCTGTTTTTT.

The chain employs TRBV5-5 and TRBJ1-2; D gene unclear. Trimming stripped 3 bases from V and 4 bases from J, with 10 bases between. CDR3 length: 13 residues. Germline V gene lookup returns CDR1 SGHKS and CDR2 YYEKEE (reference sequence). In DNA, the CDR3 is TGTGCCAGCAGCTCGCGGATACTCTATGGCTACACCTTC. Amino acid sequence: CASSSRILYGYTF.

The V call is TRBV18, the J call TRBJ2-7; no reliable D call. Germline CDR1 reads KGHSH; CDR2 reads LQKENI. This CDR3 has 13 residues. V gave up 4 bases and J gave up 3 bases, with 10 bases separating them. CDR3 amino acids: CASSQTGIYEQYF. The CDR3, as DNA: TGTGCCAGCTCACAGACTGGGATCTACGAGCAGTACTTC.

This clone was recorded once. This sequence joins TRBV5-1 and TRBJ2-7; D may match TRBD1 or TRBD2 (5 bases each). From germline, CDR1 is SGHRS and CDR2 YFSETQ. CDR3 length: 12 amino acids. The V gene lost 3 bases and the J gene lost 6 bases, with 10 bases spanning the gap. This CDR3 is CASSSGTLEQYF. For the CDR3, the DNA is TGCGCCAGCAGCTCCGGGACCCTCGAGCAGTACTTC.

The CDR3 DNA follows: TGTGCCTGGAATCCCGGGATGGGGAATCAGCCCCAGCATTTT. Protein sequence: CAWNPGMGNQPQHF. The chain has TRBV30 and TRBJ1-5; D not resolved. Germline values: CDR1 GTSNPN, CDR2 SVGIG (reference sequence). Trimming removed 4 bases at V and 4 bases at J, with 14 bases between. The CDR3 length is 14 residues. Supplemented by reference TRBV30 and TRBJ1-5, the full variable domain reads SQTIHQWPATLVQPVGSPLSLECTVEGTSNPNLYWYRQAAGRGLQLLFYSVGIGQISSEVPQNLSASRPQDRQFILSSKKLLLSDSGFYLCAWNPGMGNQPQHFGDGTRLSIL.

The CDR3 nucleotides are TGTGCCACCAGCAGAGGGGGTGGGACTAGCTATGAGCAGTTCTTC. It encodes CATSRGGGTSYEQFF. The chain is built from TRBV15 and TRBJ2-1; 9 nucleotides line up with TRBD2. Germline CDR1 reads LNHNV; CDR2 reads YYDKDF (reference sequence). This CDR3 contains 15 residues. The trim removed 1 base at V and 8 bases at J, leaving 6 bases unmatched.

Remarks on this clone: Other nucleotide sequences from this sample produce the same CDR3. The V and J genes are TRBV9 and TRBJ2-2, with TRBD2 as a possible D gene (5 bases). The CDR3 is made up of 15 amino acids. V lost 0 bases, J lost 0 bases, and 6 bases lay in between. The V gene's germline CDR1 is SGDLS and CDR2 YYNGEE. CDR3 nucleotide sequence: TGTGCCAGCAGCGTAGTCGGGGCGAACACCGGGGAGCTGTTTTTT. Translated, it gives CASSVVGANTGELFF.

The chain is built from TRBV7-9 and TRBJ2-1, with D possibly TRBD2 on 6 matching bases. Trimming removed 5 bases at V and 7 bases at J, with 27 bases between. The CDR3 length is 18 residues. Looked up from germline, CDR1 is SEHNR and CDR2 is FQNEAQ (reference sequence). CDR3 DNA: TGTGCCAGCAGCATTCGGACTCAGGCGGGGATGACCGTTAATGAGCAGTTCTTC. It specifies CASSIRTQAGMTVNEQFF. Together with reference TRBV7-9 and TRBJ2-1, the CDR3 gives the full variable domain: DTGVSQNPRHKITKRGQNVTFRCDPISEHNRLYWYRQTLGQGPEFLTYFQNEAQLEKSRLLSDRFSAERPKGSFSTLEIQRTEQGDSAMYLCASSIRTQAGMTVNEQFFGPGTRLTVL.

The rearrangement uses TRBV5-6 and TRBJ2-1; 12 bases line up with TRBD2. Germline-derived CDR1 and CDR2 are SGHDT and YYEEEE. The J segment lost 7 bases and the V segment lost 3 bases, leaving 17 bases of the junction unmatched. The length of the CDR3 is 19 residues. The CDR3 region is CASSWTTSGRNKPRNEQFF. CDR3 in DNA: TGTGCCAGCAGCTGGACCACTAGCGGGAGGAACAAACCGAGGAATGAGCAGTTCTTC.